The 4 T cell receptor beta chains presented below share a single source sample, sequenced in a study of CD8 T cells in Susac syndrome. An amount of RNA that ranged from 0.5 to 1 ug was reverse transcribed with random hexamers. TCRdb recomputed calls from the immunoSEQ multiplex PCR reads with MiXCR, one row per CDR3 protein. Seen here are approximately 100,000 distinct CDR3 sequences, 85% to 95% observed once, and the top ten hold around 0.14%. Sequencing input: CD4+ T cells from PBMCs. The receptor set was obtained from a human donor in good health.

V is TRBV7-9 and J is TRBJ2-7; possibly TRBD1 for D (6 bases). V lost 1 base, J lost 4 bases, and 14 bases lay in between. The CDR3 loop spans 15 amino acids. The germline CDR1 and CDR2 sequences are SEHNR and FQNEAQ (reference sequence). In nucleotides, the CDR3 is TGTGCCAGCAGCTTAGTAGGGGGACGCCCATACGAGCAGTACTTC. As protein: CASSLVGGRPYEQYF.

The gene calls are TRBV18 and TRBJ2-7; D remains ambiguous. Per germline, CDR1 KGHSH and CDR2 LQKENI. The ends were cut back, 3 bases at V and 3 bases at J, with 9 bases in the middle. This CDR3 has 13 amino acids. The CDR3 is CASSPSKDYEQYF. The CDR3 DNA reads TGTGCCAGCTCACCCTCCAAGGACTACGAGCAGTACTTC.

A remark on this clonotype: At one end the junction does not follow the germline gene, possibly because of a read error. The CDR3: CASSTGRGNTEVFF. In DNA, the CDR3 is TGTGCCAGCAGTACAGGGAGGGGGAACACTGAAGTTTTCTTT. The J gene is TRBJ1-1, the V gene TRBV9; tentatively, D is TRBD1 (6 bases). Germline values: CDR1 SGDLS, CDR2 YYNGEE. The length of the CDR3 is 14 residues.

This clonotype has just one count. The gene calls are TRBV25-1 and TRBJ1-2; 7 bases are shared with TRBD1. Germline CDR1 and CDR2: MGHDK and SYGVNS. After removal of 3 bases from V and 4 bases from J, the junction contained 5 bases not matched to a gene. The CDR3 is 14 amino acids. The CDR3 bases are TGTGCCAGCAGTGAGAATACAGGGGTCTATGGCTACACCTTC. Translated, it gives CASSENTGVYGYTF.